The 5 T cell receptor beta chains below come from one sample, sequenced in a study of cytomegalovirus exposure and HLA in healthy donors. The primer mix had 60 Vbeta and 13 Jbeta primers. The method was immunoSEQ multiplex PCR; TCRdb's version includes in-frame clones alone and lacks a portion of them. The top ten clones hold more than 2.5% of a sample with about 130,000 clones, approximately 75% of them seen once. The sequenced sample was PBMCs. Every receptor here comes from a woman between 50 and 59 years old in good health and CMV-seronegative.

This CDR3 reads CASSATESYGYTF. The CDR3 DNA is TGTGCCAGCAGCGCCACCGAGTCCTATGGCTACACCTTC. This chain connects TRBV9 to TRBJ1-2, with D unresolved. The CDR3 has 13 residues. The V end lost 3 bases, the J end lost 4 bases, and 10 bases lay between the germline ends. Germline V CDR1 and CDR2: SGDLS, YYNGEE.

This rearrangement joins TRBV4-1 to TRBJ2-6; D may be TRBD2 (5 bases). This CDR3 comprises 18 residues. The V end lost 0 bases, the J end lost 0 bases, and 12 bases lay between the germline ends. Germline V gene data show CDR1 as MGHRA and CDR2 as YSYEKL. The CDR3 reads CASSQDQLGFSGANVLTF. CDR3 nucleotide sequence: TGCGCCAGCAGCCAAGACCAACTAGGTTTCTCTGGGGCCAACGTCCTGACTTTC.

The gene calls are TRBV27 and TRBJ2-7, with TRBD1 identical over 10 bases. Germline loops: CDR1 MNHEY, CDR2 SMNVEV (reference sequence). The CDR3 runs 15 residues. The V gene end was trimmed by 4 bases and the J gene end by 5 bases; junction bases not matched to a gene: 8. CDR3 bases: TGTGCCAGCAGTTCAAAAGGGACAGGGGCCCACGAGCAGTACTTC. Encoded protein: CASSSKGTGAHEQYF.

V is TRBV14 and J is TRBJ2-2, with D possibly matching TRBD2 (5 bases). Germline lookup yields CDR1 SGHDN and CDR2 FVKESK. The V end was cut by 4 bases, the J end by 6 bases, with 12 bases between. The CDR3 is made up of 14 amino acids. The CDR3 sequence is CASSRMGVSGELFF. In DNA, the CDR3 is TGTGCCAGCAGCCGAATGGGAGTGTCCGGGGAGCTGTTTTTT.

V is TRBV27 and J is TRBJ1-1; D gene uncertain. There are 14 residues in the CDR3. Germline assignment: CDR1 MNHEY and CDR2 SMNVEV (reference sequence). V was trimmed by 3 bases and J by 1 base, leaving 9 bases between them. The CDR3 bases are TGTGCCAGCAGTTTCTGGGCACAGAACACTGAAGCTTTCTTT. It is translated as CASSFWAQNTEAFF.